A selection of T cell receptor beta chains follows, all from one sample in a study of tumor and adjacent non-tumor tissue in lung cancer. TCRdb recomputed calls from the multiplex PCR reads with MiXCR, one row per CDR3 protein. The profile shows roughly 81,000 distinct CDR3 sequences, about three fifths of them singletons. The material sequenced was lung tumor tissue. All receptors come from a man aged 65 to 79 with non-small cell lung cancer. Each CDR3 is given with its conserved first and last residue.

V gene	CDR3 length	CDR3 protein
TRBV11-2	14	CTISFGFSNTEAFF
TRBV29-1	13	CSVLGYRTGELFF
TRBV11-2	14	CASGLVRGQETQYF
TRBV29-1	12	CNVGPTGSEAFF
TRBV6-6	13	CVCSSNSNQPQRF
TRBV7-9	16	CASLPPGQGGVGEQYF
TRBV11-1	15	CASYLRGTGANVLTF
TRBV25-1	13	CASMGKAGNTIYF
TRBV29-1	14	CSLADTSSYNEQFF
TRBV11-2	16	CANTGQGVASGEKLFF
TRBV12-3/TRBV12-4	16	CAGRPIEQGPHYKQYF
TRBV5-6	13	CASIRTSGNEQFF
TRBV29-1	14	CSVPRHKNTDTQFF
TRBV6-5	17	CVSRPGTGAPIGCGYTF
TRBV28	15	CASHPGGLSNQPQHF
TRBV6-2/TRBV6-3	16	CVSQDPGGPSYNEQFF
TRBV4-2	15	CANSQVSSGHYEQYF
TRBV20-1	14	CSASDGQGHQPQHF
TRBV28	14	CASSKASSTDTQYF
TRBV24-1	14	CAIERTPRANVLTF
TRBV4-1	11	CASSQDRAPWF
TRBV5-4	13	CAIGVLPTDTQYF
TRBV7-8	12	CASRPGGTEAFF
TRBV11-2	14	CASSLTGAGLGYTF
TRBV7-9	15	CASGFQAGPQETQYF
TRBV11-2	16	CVSTPLHQGAGNTIYF
TRBV14	15	CVSSQWTGRNSPLHF
TRBV11-2	18	CASSLSTAARGAEIREYF
TRBV6-1	13	CTSILERGMPAFF
TRBV10-3	14	CAIREDREYTEAFF
TRBV6-5	16	CDSRPQRQGSLDEQFF